One T cell receptor beta chain is described in this entry. This CDR3 is built from 15 residues. Per the germline V gene, CDR1 is SNHLY and CDR2 is FYNNEI. With 5 bases removed from V and 2 bases from J, the gap between germline ends came to 15 bases. This entry is derived from a study of blood T cell repertoires in COVID-19. In the study overall: The origin of the acute and convalescent COVID-19 samples was the United States, Italy and Spain. Sources were T cells, B-cell-depleted T cells, or PBMCs; the material itself was cDNA or gDNA.

Per the original methods: From reference gene primer amplification, estimates of nucleated cell counts were derived. Data came from immunoSEQ multiplex PCR; TCRdb stores just in-frame clones and leaves some out. V, J and clone size are those of that table, while D and trimming were read from the DNA. The data hold fewer than 150,000 clones, with 84% observed a single time. Sequences were obtained from peripheral blood. The receptor was derived from a human donor in a cohort sampled during active COVID-19. The chain links TRBV2 to TRBJ1-2, with a tentative D call TRBD1 (6 bases). CDR3 sequence: CASSRWTAKNYGYTF. The CDR3 nucleotides read TGTGCCAGCAGTCGTTGGACAGCCAAGAACTATGGCTACACCTTC.